This T cell receptor (beta chain) was recovered during a study of blood T cell repertoires in COVID-19. Study details: The cDNA or gDNA used as material had been derived from T cells, B-cell-depleted T cells, or PBMCs.

Germline V CDR1 and CDR2: SGHKS, YYEKEE (reference sequence). Trimming took 3 bases from V and 7 from J, leaving 7 bases between them. This CDR3 contains 12 residues. Participant-reported clinical history was the basis for cohort assignment. Method: immunoSEQ multiplex PCR; TCRdb's copy keeps in-frame clones and lacks some. The data hold a few hundred thousand clones, with about 89% observed a single time. The specimen sequenced was PBMCs or T cells enriched from blood (not recorded which). The sequence came from a woman aged 40 to 50 who had been exposed to COVID-19. The chain has TRBV5-5 and TRBJ1-4; no clear D gene. Here the CDR3 reads CASSYVSEKLFF. Written as DNA, the CDR3 is TGTGCCAGCAGCTACGTCAGTGAAAAACTGTTTTTT.